This T cell receptor beta chain was identified during a study of Ad26.COV2.S vaccination and SARS-CoV-2 variants. Study context: Intramuscular Ad26.COV2.S at 5x10^10 or 1x10^11 viral particles.

CDR3 length: 17 residues. Some clones are missing from TCRdb's copy, which holds only in-frame ones; the method was immunoSEQ multiplex PCR. The sample yields roughly 700,000 clones, 70% to 90% seen once. Treatment meaning: over 15 received Ad26.COV2.S at low or high dose, single or two shots; 5 received placebo; per-sample allocation not given. Specimens were obtained on day 63 following the first vaccine or placebo injection. SARS-CoV-2 spike from the Wuhan strain was encoded by the vaccine, an Ad26 vector. General observations from the study: The TCR breadth and depth analyses may have produced an underestimate of total T cell responses. Once vaccination had occurred, spike-specific CD8+ and CD4+ T cell responses reportedly showed substantial breadth.

As to this clone: Its antigen is undetermined.

The sample in question was peripheral blood, obtained in a trial of Ad26.COV2.S vaccine versus placebo. V usage is TRBV21-1 and J usage is TRBJ2-6; the D call of TRBD1 is as the table states it, not checked on the DNA. TRBV21-1 is labeled a pseudogene. The clonotype originates from a person aged 18-65 years who received the Ad26.COV2.S COVID-19 vaccine or a placebo. CDR3 sequence (DNA): TGTGCCAGCAGCAAAGTGACAGGGGTATCTGGGGCCAACGTCCTGACTTTC. As protein: CASSKVTGVSGANVLTF.